This T cell receptor beta chain is from a study of blood T cell repertoires in COVID-19. The overall study: The origin of the acute and convalescent COVID-19 samples was the United States, Italy and Spain. PBMCs, B-cell-depleted T cells, or T cells were the source of the cDNA or gDNA that made up the material.

Original handling: Amplification of reference gene primers provided the estimated nucleated cell counts. Data came from immunoSEQ multiplex PCR; TCRdb stores just in-frame clones and leaves some out. V and J calls and clone size are as listed in that table; D and trimming were resolved from the DNA. The sample yields about 200,000 clones, 84% seen once. This CDR3 region has 14 residues. From germline, CDR1 is MDHEN and CDR2 SYDVKM. Deletions cut 9 bases from V and 0 bases from J, with 12 bases between. Sequenced material: peripheral blood. The TCR comes from a woman in her fifties or sixties with active or convalescent COVID-19. The gene calls are TRBV28 and TRBJ1-5, with D maybe TRBD1 (6 bases). DNA for the CDR3: TGTGCCAGTCCCTCAGGGGTTAGCAATCAGCCCCAGCATTTT. Translating gives CASPSGVSNQPQHF.